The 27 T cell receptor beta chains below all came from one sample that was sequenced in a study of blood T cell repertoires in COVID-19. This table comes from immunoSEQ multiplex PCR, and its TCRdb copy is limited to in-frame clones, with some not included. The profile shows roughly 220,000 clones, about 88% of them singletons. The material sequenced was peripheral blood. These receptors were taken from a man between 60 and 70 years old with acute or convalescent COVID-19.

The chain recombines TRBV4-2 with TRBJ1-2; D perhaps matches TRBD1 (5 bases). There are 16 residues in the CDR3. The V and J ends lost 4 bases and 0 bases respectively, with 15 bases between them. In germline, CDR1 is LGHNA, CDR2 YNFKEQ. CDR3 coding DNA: TGTGCCAGCAGCCGAACCTCAGGGCAACCTAACTATGGCTACACCTTC. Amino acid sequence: CASSRTSGQPNYGYTF.

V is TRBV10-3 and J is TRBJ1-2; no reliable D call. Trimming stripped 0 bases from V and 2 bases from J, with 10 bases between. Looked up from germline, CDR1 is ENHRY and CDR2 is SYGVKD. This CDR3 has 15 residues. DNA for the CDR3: TGTGCCATCAGTGAGTCATCCTCCTTAAACTATGGCTACACCTTC. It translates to CAISESSSLNYGYTF.

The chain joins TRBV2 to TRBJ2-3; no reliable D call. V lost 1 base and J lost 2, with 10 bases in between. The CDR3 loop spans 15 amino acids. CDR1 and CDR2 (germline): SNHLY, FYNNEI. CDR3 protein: CASSEGLASTDTQYF. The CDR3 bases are TGTGCCAGCAGTGAAGGGTTAGCTTCCACAGATACGCAGTATTTT.

The CDR3 DNA reads TGCGCCAGCAGCCAAGACATAGGCAGGGGAAACACCATATATTTT. Amino acids: CASSQDIGRGNTIYF. The chain recombines TRBV4-3 with TRBJ1-3; the D is unclear. V lost 0 bases and J 4 bases, leaving 10 bases between the germline ends. The CDR3 totals 15 residues. Germline V gene lookup returns CDR1 LGHNA and CDR2 YSLEER.

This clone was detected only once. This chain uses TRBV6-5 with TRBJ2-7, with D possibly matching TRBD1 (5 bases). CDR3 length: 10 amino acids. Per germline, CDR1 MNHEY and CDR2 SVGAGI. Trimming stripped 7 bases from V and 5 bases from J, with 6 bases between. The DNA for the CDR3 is TGTGCCAGCAAGGGGAACGAGCAGTACTTC. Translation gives CASKGNEQYF.

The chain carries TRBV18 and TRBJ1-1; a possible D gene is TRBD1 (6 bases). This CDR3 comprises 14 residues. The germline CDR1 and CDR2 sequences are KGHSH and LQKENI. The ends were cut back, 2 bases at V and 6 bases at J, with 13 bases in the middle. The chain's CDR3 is CASSPWGQGPEAFF. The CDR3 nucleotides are TGTGCCAGCTCACCATGGGGGCAGGGCCCTGAAGCTTTCTTT.

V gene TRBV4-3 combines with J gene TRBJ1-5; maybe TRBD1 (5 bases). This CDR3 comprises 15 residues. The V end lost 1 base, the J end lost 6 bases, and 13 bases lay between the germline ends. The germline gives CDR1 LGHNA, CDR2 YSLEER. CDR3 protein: CASSQVVGAGQPQHF. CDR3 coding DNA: TGCGCCAGCAGCCAAGTCGTAGGGGCTGGTCAGCCCCAGCATTTT.

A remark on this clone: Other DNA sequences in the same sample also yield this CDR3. The CDR3 is CASSPRQLNTEAFF. The DNA of the CDR3 is TGTGCCAGCAGCCCACGACAATTGAACACTGAAGCTTTCTTT. This chain uses TRBV9 with TRBJ1-1; no firm D call. CDR3 length: 14 residues. V was clipped by 4 bases and J by 0 bases, with 10 bases between them. Germline V gene lookup returns CDR1 SGDLS and CDR2 YYNGEE.

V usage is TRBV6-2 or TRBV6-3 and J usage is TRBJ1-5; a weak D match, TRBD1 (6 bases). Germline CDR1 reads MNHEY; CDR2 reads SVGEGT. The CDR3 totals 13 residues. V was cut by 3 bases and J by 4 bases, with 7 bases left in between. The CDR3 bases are TGTGCCAGCAGTTATCAGGGGAATCAGCCCCAGCATTTT. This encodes CASSYQGNQPQHF.

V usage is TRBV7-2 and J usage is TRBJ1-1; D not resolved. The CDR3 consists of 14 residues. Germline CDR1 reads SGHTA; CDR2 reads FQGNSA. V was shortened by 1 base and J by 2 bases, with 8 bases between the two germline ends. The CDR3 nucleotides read TGTGCCAGCAGCTTAGGAGGTTTCAACACTGAAGCTTTCTTT. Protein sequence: CASSLGGFNTEAFF. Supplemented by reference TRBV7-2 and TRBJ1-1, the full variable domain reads GAGVSQSPSNKVTEKGKDVELRCDPISGHTALYWYRQSLGQGLEFLIYFQGNSAPDKSGLPSDRFSAERTGGSVSTLTIQRTQQEDSAVYLCASSLGGFNTEAFFGQGTRLTVV.

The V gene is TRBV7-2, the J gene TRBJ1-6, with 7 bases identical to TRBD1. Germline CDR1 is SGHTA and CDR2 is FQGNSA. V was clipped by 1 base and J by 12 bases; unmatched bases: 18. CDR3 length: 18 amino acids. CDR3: CASSLGRGGMTRILPLHF. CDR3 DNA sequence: TGTGCCAGCAGCTTAGGAAGAGGGGGCATGACGAGGATTTTACCCCTCCACTTT.

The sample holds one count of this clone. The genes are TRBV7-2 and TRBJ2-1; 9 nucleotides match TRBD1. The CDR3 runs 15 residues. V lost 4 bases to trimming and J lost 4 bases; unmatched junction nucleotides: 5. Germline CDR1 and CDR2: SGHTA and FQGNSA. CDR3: CASSSGQGRYNEQFF. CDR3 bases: TGTGCCAGCAGCTCGGGACAGGGTAGGTACAATGAGCAGTTCTTC.

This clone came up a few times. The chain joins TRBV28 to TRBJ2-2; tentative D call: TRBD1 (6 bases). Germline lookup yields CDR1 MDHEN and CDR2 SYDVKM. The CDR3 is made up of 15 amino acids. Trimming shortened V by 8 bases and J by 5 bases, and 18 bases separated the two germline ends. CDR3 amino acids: CASRGSGVGTGELFF. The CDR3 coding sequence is TGTGCCAGCCGGGGCTCAGGGGTGGGTACCGGGGAGCTGTTTTTT.

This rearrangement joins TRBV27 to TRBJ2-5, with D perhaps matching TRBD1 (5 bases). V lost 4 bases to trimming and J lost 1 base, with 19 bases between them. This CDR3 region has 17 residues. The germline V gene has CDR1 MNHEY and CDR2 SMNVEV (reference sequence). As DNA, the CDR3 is TGTGCCAGCAGTTGGACACCCTCTTCAACTTTCCAAGAGACCCAGTACTTC. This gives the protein CASSWTPSSTFQETQYF.

CDR3 sequence (DNA): TGTGCCAGCAGACGGCGCGGGGGGGCGGACACCGGGGAGCTGTTTTTT. Protein: CASRRRGGADTGELFF. The gene calls are TRBV27 and TRBJ2-2; 9 nucleotides agree with TRBD2. The V gene end was trimmed by 6 bases and the J gene end by 3 bases; junction bases not matched to a gene: 8. In germline, CDR1 is MNHEY, CDR2 SMNVEV (reference sequence). The CDR3 covers 16 residues.

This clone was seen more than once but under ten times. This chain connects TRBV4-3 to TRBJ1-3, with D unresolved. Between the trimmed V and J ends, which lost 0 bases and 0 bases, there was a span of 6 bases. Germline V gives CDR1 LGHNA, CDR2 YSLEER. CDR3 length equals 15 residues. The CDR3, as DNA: TGCGCCAGCAGCCAAGAAGAGTACTCTGGAAACACCATATATTTT. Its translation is CASSQEEYSGNTIYF.

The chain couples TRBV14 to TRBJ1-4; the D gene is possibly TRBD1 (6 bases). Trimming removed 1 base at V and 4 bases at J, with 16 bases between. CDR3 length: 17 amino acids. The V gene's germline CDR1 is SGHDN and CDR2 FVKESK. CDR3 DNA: TGTGCCAGCAGCCAAGTGGGCCGGGGGGCCTTTAATGAAAAACTGTTTTTT. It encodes CASSQVGRGAFNEKLFF.

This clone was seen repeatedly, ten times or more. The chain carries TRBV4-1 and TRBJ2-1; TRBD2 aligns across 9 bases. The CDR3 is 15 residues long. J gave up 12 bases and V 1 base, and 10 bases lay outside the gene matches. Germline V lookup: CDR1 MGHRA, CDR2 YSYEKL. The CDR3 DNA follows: TGCGCCAGCAGCCAAGTCGGTAGCGGGGGATCTAGGCAGTTCTTC. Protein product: CASSQVGSGGSRQFF.

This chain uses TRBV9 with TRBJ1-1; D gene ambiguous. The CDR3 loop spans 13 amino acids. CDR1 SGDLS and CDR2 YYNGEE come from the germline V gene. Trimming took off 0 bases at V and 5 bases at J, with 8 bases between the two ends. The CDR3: CASSVATGTEAFF. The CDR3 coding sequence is TGTGCCAGCAGCGTAGCTACGGGGACTGAAGCTTTCTTT.

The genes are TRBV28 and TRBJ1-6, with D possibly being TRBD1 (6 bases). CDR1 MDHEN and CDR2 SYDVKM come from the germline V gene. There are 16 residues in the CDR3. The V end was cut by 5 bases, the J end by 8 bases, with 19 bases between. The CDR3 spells CASSPSGGGRDSPLHF. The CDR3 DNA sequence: TGTGCCAGCAGTCCCAGCGGCGGGGGCCGGGATTCACCCCTCCACTTT. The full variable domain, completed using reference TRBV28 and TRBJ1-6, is DVKVTQSSRYLVKRTGEKVFLECVQDMDHENMFWYRQDPGLGLRLIYFSYDVKMKEKGDIPEGYSVSREKKERFSLILESASTNQTSMYLCASSPSGGGRDSPLHFGNGTRLTVT.

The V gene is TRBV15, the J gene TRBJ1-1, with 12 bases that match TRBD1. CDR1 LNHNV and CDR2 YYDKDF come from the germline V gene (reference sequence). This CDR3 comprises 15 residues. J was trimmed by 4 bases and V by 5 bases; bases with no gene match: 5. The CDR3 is CATSPGTGGLTEAFF. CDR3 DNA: TGTGCCACCAGCCCCGGGACAGGGGGCCTCACTGAAGCTTTCTTT. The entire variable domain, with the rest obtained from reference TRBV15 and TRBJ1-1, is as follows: DAMVIQNPRYQVTQFGKPVTLSCSQTLNHNVMYWYQQKSSQAPKLLFHYYDKDFNNEADTPDNFQSRRPNTSFCFLDIRSPGLGDTAMYLCATSPGTGGLTEAFFGQGTRLTVV.

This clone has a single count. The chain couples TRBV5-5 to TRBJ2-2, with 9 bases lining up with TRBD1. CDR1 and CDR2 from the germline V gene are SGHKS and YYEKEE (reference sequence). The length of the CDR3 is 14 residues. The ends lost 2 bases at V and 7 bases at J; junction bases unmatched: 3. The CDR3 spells CASSFTGGGGELFF. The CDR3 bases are TGTGCCAGCAGCTTTACAGGGGGCGGCGGGGAGCTGTTTTTT.

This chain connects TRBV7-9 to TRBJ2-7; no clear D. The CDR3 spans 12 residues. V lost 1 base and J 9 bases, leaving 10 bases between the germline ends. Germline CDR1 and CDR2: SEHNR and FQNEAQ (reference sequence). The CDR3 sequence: CASSLGYSVQYF. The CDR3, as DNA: TGTGCCAGCAGCTTAGGGTACTCCGTGCAGTACTTC.

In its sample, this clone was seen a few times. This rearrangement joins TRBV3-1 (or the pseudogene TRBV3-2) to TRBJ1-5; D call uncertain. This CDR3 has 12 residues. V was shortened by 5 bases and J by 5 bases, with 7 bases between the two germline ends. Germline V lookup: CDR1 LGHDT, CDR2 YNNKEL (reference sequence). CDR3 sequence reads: CASSTLDQPQHF. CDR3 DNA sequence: TGTGCCAGCAGCACCCTAGATCAGCCCCAGCATTTT.

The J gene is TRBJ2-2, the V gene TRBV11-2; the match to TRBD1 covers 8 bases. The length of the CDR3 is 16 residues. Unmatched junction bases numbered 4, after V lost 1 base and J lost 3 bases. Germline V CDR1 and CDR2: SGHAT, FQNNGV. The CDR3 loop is CASSLGGQGYTGELFF. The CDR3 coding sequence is TGTGCCAGCAGCTTAGGTGGACAGGGATACACCGGGGAGCTGTTTTTT.

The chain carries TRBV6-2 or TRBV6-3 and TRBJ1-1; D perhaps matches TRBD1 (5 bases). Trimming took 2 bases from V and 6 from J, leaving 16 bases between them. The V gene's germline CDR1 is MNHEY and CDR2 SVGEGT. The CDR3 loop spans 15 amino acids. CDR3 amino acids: CASSYTGLSGAEAFF. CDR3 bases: TGTGCCAGCAGTTACACGGGTCTGTCGGGGGCTGAAGCTTTCTTT.

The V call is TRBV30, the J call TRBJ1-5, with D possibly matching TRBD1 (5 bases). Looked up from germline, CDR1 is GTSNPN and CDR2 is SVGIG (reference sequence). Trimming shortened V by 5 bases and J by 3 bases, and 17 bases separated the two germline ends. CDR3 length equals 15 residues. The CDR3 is CAWALETGPNQPQHF. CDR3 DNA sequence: TGTGCCTGGGCCTTGGAAACAGGACCCAATCAGCCCCAGCATTTT. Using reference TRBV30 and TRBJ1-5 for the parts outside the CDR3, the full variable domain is SQTIHQWPATLVQPVGSPLSLECTVEGTSNPNLYWYRQAAGRGLQLLFYSVGIGQISSEVPQNLSASRPQDRQFILSSKKLLLSDSGFYLCAWALETGPNQPQHFGDGTRLSIL.